This passage covers 15 T cell receptor beta chains from one sample sequenced in a study of T cells in Graves' hyperthyroidism and ophthalmopathy. Amplified TCR beta CDR3 regions came from RNA transcripts. The HTBI primer set drove a first-round RT-PCR of the TCR CDR3. TCRdb called the multiplex PCR reads again in MiXCR, with one record for every CDR3 protein. The profile covers 250,000 to 400,000 distinct CDR3 sequences, with roughly 13% appearing a single time and 30% to 40% taken by the ten largest. The sample consisted of blood. Receptors originate from a woman between 40 and 50 years old with Graves' ophthalmopathy.

Details on this clonotype: At one of its ends the junction is not consistent with the germline gene, which may arise from a read error. The chain is built from TRBV28 and TRBJ1-4; D might be TRBD1 (6 bases). In germline, CDR1 is MDHEN, CDR2 SYDVKM. This CDR3 has 15 residues. In DNA, the CDR3 is TGTGCCATCAGTGGAACAGGGTTTTCATGGGAAAAACTGTTTTTT. This translates into CAISGTGFSWEKLFF.

This clonotype has a count of ten or more. The chain links TRBV12-3 or TRBV12-4 to TRBJ2-1; 12 bases line up with TRBD2. The V gene end was trimmed by 5 bases and the J gene end by 8 bases; junction bases not matched to a gene: 10. The CDR3 consists of 16 residues. The CDR3, as DNA: TGTGCCAGCAGTCTTTATACTAGCGGGAGGAGGGATGAGCAGTTCTTC. Encoded protein: CASSLYTSGRRDEQFF.

In the case of this clonotype: It may be a read error: a sequence one base away is much more abundant. The chain employs TRBV20-1 and TRBJ2-1; D is unclear. V lost 3 bases to trimming and J lost 10 bases, with 10 bases between them. The germline CDR1 and CDR2 sequences are DFQATT and SNEGSKA (reference sequence). This CDR3 contains 11 residues. Here the CDR3 DNA reads TGCAGTGCTAGTCCCTACTACGAGCAGTTCTTC. This encodes CSASPYYEQFF.

This clonotype came up many times. The CDR3 sequence is CASSPGSMSAYGYTF. The CDR3 DNA sequence: TGTGCCAGCAGCCCGGGAAGCATGTCAGCCTATGGCTACACCTTC. This rearrangement joins TRBV3-1 to TRBJ1-2; D not certain. CDR1 LGHDT and CDR2 YNNKEL come from the germline V gene (reference sequence). The CDR3 spans 15 residues. The germline V and J ends were trimmed by 4 bases and 4 bases, with 16 bases remaining between them.

This clonotype was observed a handful of times. V gene TRBV3-1 combines with J gene TRBJ1-1; possible D gene TRBD1, 5 bases. V lost 1 base to trimming and J lost 9 bases, with 15 bases between them. Germline CDR1 reads LGHDT; CDR2 reads YNNKEL (reference sequence). CDR3 size: 14 residues. CDR3 amino acids: CASSQVGALWKAFF. CDR3 DNA sequence: TGTGCCAGCAGCCAAGTTGGGGCTCTATGGAAAGCTTTCTTT.

Many counts were recorded for this clonotype. The V gene is TRBV11-2, the J gene TRBJ2-7, with D unclear. The germline CDR1 and CDR2 sequences are SGHAT and FQNNGV. Trimming stripped 1 base from V and 3 bases from J, with 10 bases between. The CDR3 covers 14 residues. DNA of the CDR3: TGTGCCAGCAGCTTAGTTCCCCAAGGCTACGAGCAGTACTTC. Translation: CASSLVPQGYEQYF.

The gene calls are TRBV20-1 and TRBJ1-5; no clear D. From germline, CDR1 is DFQATT and CDR2 SNEGSKA (reference sequence). V shed 3 bases and J shed 0 bases, with 12 bases lying between them. The CDR3 has 15 residues. The DNA of the CDR3 is TGCAGTGCTAGTCCCCGATTATTTAGCAATCAGCCCCAGCATTTT. The encoded protein is CSASPRLFSNQPQHF.

V and J are TRBV20-1 and TRBJ2-3; TRBD2 agrees at 8 bases. Unmatched junction bases numbered 6, after V lost 3 bases and J lost 7 bases. Germline loops: CDR1 DFQATT, CDR2 SNEGSKA (reference sequence). This CDR3 region has 13 residues. The CDR3 sequence: CSARGLETNTQYF. DNA for the CDR3: TGCAGTGCTAGGGGACTAGAAACCAATACGCAGTATTTT.

This clonotype showed up just a few times. V gene TRBV30 combines with J gene TRBJ1-1, with D possibly TRBD1 on 5 matching bases. Germline CDR1 reads GTSNPN; CDR2 reads SVGIG (reference sequence). There are 12 residues in the CDR3. V lost 5 bases, J lost 1 base, and 8 bases lay in between. In nucleotides, the CDR3 is TGTGCCTGGGACCAGGGGAACACTGAAGCTTTCTTT. Its translation is CAWDQGNTEAFF.

This clonotype was detected many times. The chain recombines TRBV25-1 with TRBJ1-5; no reliable D call. The V end lost 2 bases, the J end lost 7 bases, and 9 bases lay between the germline ends. Germline V gene sequence: CDR1 MGHDK, CDR2 SYGVNS. CDR3 length: 13 amino acids. The CDR3 DNA sequence: TGTGCCAGCAGTGAAAGGGTAGGGCAGCCCCAGCATTTT. Protein sequence: CASSERVGQPQHF.

This clonotype appeared many times. The V and J genes are TRBV27 and TRBJ1-1; TRBD1 agrees at 7 bases. With V trimmed by 4 bases and J by 7 bases, 6 bases remained unmatched. The CDR3 covers 13 residues. Per the germline V gene, CDR1 is MNHEY and CDR2 is SMNVEV (reference sequence). CDR3: CASSSGDSFEAFF. In nucleotides, the CDR3 is TGTGCCAGCAGTTCCGGGGACAGTTTTGAAGCTTTCTTT.

This clonotype has a count of ten or more. This chain links TRBV27 with TRBJ2-7; the D gene is possibly TRBD2 (6 bases). Trimming stripped 2 bases from V and 2 bases from J, with 16 bases between. This CDR3 contains 16 residues. CDR1 is MNHEY, CDR2 SMNVEV, per germline (reference sequence). The CDR3: CASSLKVQRATYEQYF. The CDR3 DNA reads TGTGCCAGCAGTTTAAAAGTCCAGCGGGCCACCTACGAGCAGTACTTC.

This clonotype was seen ten or more times. The chain employs TRBV28 and TRBJ1-5; no reliable D call. This CDR3 is 17 amino acids long. Trimming stripped 3 bases from V and 0 bases from J, with 15 bases between. The germline V gene has CDR1 MDHEN and CDR2 SYDVKM. The CDR3 protein is CASSLISRVYSNQPQHF. DNA for the CDR3: TGTGCCAGCAGTTTGATATCAAGGGTTTATAGCAATCAGCCCCAGCATTTT.

This clonotype occurred many times. V is TRBV6-1 and J is TRBJ1-4; 8 positions agree with TRBD1. Trimming took 3 bases from V and 8 from J; bases not matched to a gene: 8. The CDR3 is made up of 15 amino acids. Germline CDR1 is MNHNS and CDR2 is SASEGT. Here the CDR3 DNA reads TGTGCCAGCAGTGAGCCCGACAGGGGAGTGGAAAAACTGTTTTTT. Amino acid sequence: CASSEPDRGVEKLFF.

The CDR3 region is CASSAISGGGTEAFF. CDR3 nucleotides: TGTGCCAGCAGCGCGATATCCGGGGGTGGCACTGAAGCTTTCTTT. This chain joins TRBV9 and TRBJ1-1; D perhaps matches TRBD1 (5 bases). The CDR3 has 15 amino acids. V gave up 3 bases and J gave up 4 bases, with 16 bases separating them. Germline CDR1 reads SGDLS; CDR2 reads YYNGEE.